This T cell receptor (beta chain) was profiled in a study of T cells after yellow fever vaccination. Generation of TCR cDNA used 5'RACE template switching (which added a universal primer site and UMIs). TCRdb fed the 5' RACE reads into MiXCR, producing one record per CDR3 protein. Seen here are about 300,000 distinct CDR3 sequences, approximately 8% observed once, and the top ten hold about 3%. Whole-study results and caveats: The secondary T-cell response peaked on day 5, not day 15, but was weaker.

Germline V gives CDR1 LNHDA, CDR2 SQIVND (reference sequence). The CDR3 consists of 15 residues. V lost 6 bases and J 6 bases, leaving 20 bases between the germline ends. As regards this clonotype: The antigen is not known.

The sequence derives from a man aged 18 to 30 who received the YFV17D yellow fever vaccine. This chain uses TRBV19 with TRBJ1-2; tentatively, D is TRBD1 (5 bases). The sequencing here drew on CD4+ T cells sorted from PBMCs, taken 5 days after the yellow fever booster vaccination. This CDR3 is CASRRRDQGGNGYTF. CDR3 DNA sequence: TGTGCCAGTAGACGAAGGGATCAGGGAGGGAATGGCTACACCTTC.